This T cell receptor (beta chain) comes out of a study of CD8 T cells in ankylosing spondylitis. Broader study findings: Seven to nine highly homologous variants formed a TCR beta motif that appeared characteristic of ankylosing spondylitis blood. The clones that were linked to disease were reported to be significantly enriched in matched synovial fluid samples from ankylosing spondylitis patients.

For TCR beta, libraries came from quantitative 5'-RACE with molecular barcodes. Using its own MiXCR run on the 5' RACE reads, TCRdb lists one record per CDR3 protein. Of roughly 130,000 distinct CDR3 sequences in the sample, roughly 8.3% were seen once. V dropped 5 bases and J dropped 5; count of bases not matched to a gene: 4. Germline V gene data show CDR1 as SEHNR and CDR2 as FQNEAQ (reference sequence). This CDR3 region has 14 residues. This clonotype was counted ten times or more. Antigen specificity is unknown. This sequence joins TRBV7-9 and TRBJ1-3; 9 nucleotides agree with TRBD1. The sequence derives from a male donor with ankylosing spondylitis. Sequenced material: synovial fluid, either unsorted or a sorted T cell fraction (not recorded which). CDR3 region: CASSRGQGRNTIYF. CDR3 nucleotides: TGTGCCAGCAGCCGGGGACAGGGAAGAAACACCATATATTTT.